The clone carrying this TCR beta chain has only one observation. The sample originates from a study of blood T cell repertoires in COVID-19. Turning to the study itself: COVID-19 samples collected from the United States, Italy and Spain covered acute and convalescent phases. Sources were T cells, B-cell-depleted T cells, or PBMCs; the material itself was cDNA or gDNA.

Germline assignment: CDR1 MNHEY and CDR2 SMNVEV (reference sequence). The CDR3 length is 17 residues. V gave up 0 bases and J gave up 6 bases, with 17 bases separating them. In the study's own analysis: Estimation of nucleated cell counts was performed using reference gene primer amplification. Data came from immunoSEQ multiplex PCR; TCRdb stores just in-frame clones and leaves some out. That table is the source of V, J and clone size, and D and trimming were worked out from the DNA. The data show about 270,000 clones, with roughly 80% seen just once and over 3.5% held by the top ten. The sequenced material came from peripheral blood. This TCR was sampled from a woman between 50 and 59 years old with active or convalescent COVID-19. The genes are TRBV27 and TRBJ1-4; possibly TRBD1 for D (5 bases). CDR3 loop: CASSLSTGGRRYEKLFF. CDR3 in DNA: TGTGCCAGCAGTTTATCGACGGGGGGTAGGCGGTATGAAAAACTGTTTTTT.